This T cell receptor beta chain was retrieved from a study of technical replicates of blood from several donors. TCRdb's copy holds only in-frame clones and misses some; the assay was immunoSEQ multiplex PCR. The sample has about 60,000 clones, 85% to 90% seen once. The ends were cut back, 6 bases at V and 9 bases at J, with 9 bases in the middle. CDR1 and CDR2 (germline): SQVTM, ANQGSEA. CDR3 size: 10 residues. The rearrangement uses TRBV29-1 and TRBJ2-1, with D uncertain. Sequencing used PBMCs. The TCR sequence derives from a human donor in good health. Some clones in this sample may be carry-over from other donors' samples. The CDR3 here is CSVSSAEQFF. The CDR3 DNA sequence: TGCAGCGTCAGCAGCGCTGAGCAGTTCTTC.